Presented here are 4 T cell receptor beta chains from one specimen sequenced in a study of T cells after yellow fever vaccination. TCRdb redid the calling of the 5' RACE reads with MiXCR, one entry per CDR3 protein. The sample consists of about 370,000 distinct CDR3 sequences, around a tenth of them appearing once. The sequenced sample was PBMCs, obtained on the day of the first yellow fever vaccination. These receptors all stem from a man between 18 and 29 years old who received the YFV17D yellow fever vaccine.

The chain carries TRBV5-1 and TRBJ1-6; TRBD1 is a possible D gene (5 bases). Trimming took off 4 bases at V and 7 bases at J, with 18 bases between the two ends. The germline V gene has CDR1 SGHRS and CDR2 YFSETQ. CDR3 length: 16 residues. CDR3 coding DNA: TGCGCCAGCAGCCCGTGGGGCGTTCAGGTGAATTCACCCCTCCACTTT. It is translated as CASSPWGVQVNSPLHF.

This clonotype appeared a few times. The genes are TRBV5-1 and TRBJ2-3, with 8 bases identical to TRBD2. This CDR3 has 14 amino acids. Germline V gene data show CDR1 as SGHRS and CDR2 as YFSETQ. V was pared by 2 bases and J by 5 bases, with 4 bases of the junction left unmatched. The CDR3 loop reads CASSFRLARDTQYF. DNA of the CDR3: TGCGCCAGCAGCTTCAGACTAGCGAGAGATACGCAGTATTTT. Supplemented by reference TRBV5-1 and TRBJ2-3, the full variable domain reads KAGVTQTPRYLIKTRGQQVTLSCSPISGHRSVSWYQQTPGQGLQFLFEYFSETQRNKGNFPGRFSGRQFSNSRSEMNVSTLELGDSALYLCASSFRLARDTQYFGPGTRLTVL.

This clonotype was detected a few times. V usage is TRBV6-1 and J usage is TRBJ1-1; D remains unclear. This CDR3 spans 13 amino acids. The germline gives CDR1 MNHNS, CDR2 SASEGT. V was shortened by 6 bases and J by 0 bases, with 8 bases between the two germline ends. The chain's CDR3 is CASRRELNTEAFF. DNA for the CDR3: TGTGCCAGCAGAAGGGAGTTGAACACTGAAGCTTTCTTT.

The V call is TRBV9, the J call TRBJ2-3; 15 nucleotides line up with TRBD2. Germline CDR1 and CDR2: SGDLS and YYNGEE. Trimming took 3 bases from V and 6 from J; bases not matched to a gene: 5. This CDR3 contains 16 residues. DNA for the CDR3: TGTGCCAGCAGCGAGGGACTAGCGGGGGGAAGGGATACGCAGTATTTT. This translates into CASSEGLAGGRDTQYF.